This TCR beta chain was identified in a study of metastatic and nonmetastatic thyroid tumors. Study context: From malignant and benign thyroid patients, repertoires in blood and in tumor or nodule tissue were compared. Regarding the study as a whole: Benign nodules reportedly had significantly lower TCR beta diversity than malignant thyroid tumors in blood and tumor.

The CDR3 length is 15 residues. Trimming removed 6 bases from V and 8 bases from J; junction bases left unmatched: 10. Looked up from germline, CDR1 is MNHNS and CDR2 is SASEGT. This clone was recorded at least ten times. Its antigen remains unknown. Study processing details: What underpinned the distant-metastasis classifier for papillary thyroid cancer was the set of CDR3 differences across clinicopathological groups. Using MiXCR, TCRdb re-called clones from the PCR reads. TCRdb's processing, not the authors', yielded these V and J calls. The sample includes 15,000 to 20,000 clones, over 25% of them seen just once. All patients were untreated before thyroid surgery.

The TCR sequence derives from a male donor with papillary thyroid cancer or a benign thyroid nodule (not recorded which). Some clones in this sample may be carry-over from other donors' samples. Sequenced material: tumor tissue. The V call is TRBV6-1, the J call TRBJ1-4; 9 bases match TRBD1. In DNA, the CDR3 is TGTGCCAGCAGCTCCGCGACAGGGGGAAGCGAAAAACTGTTTTTT. Its protein is CASSSATGGSEKLFF.